This TCR beta chain was recorded in a study of technical replicates of blood from four donors. V dropped 4 bases and J dropped 4; count of bases not matched to a gene: 7. CDR1 and CDR2 (germline): SGHNT, YYREEE (reference sequence). This CDR3 spans 16 amino acids. The method was immunoSEQ multiplex PCR; TCRdb's version includes in-frame clones alone and lacks a portion of them. The sample holds about 50,000 clones, around nine tenths seen once. The sequence was collected from a human donor in good health. Some clones in this sample may be carry-over from other donors' samples. The chain employs TRBV5-4 and TRBJ2-5, with 13 bases matching TRBD2. Source material: PBMCs. The CDR3 sequence is CASSRLGLAGIETQYF. CDR3 nucleotide sequence: TGTGCCAGCAGCCGACTGGGACTAGCGGGAATAGAGACCCAGTACTTC.